A single sample is the source of the 7 T cell receptor beta chains below, sequenced in a study of response to subunit inactivated influenza vaccine listed by TCRdb under 2018. Library construction relied on RT-PCR. This sample was sequenced with an Illumina HiSeq 2500. TCRdb applied fastp at Q25 and MiXCR to the public reads, then kept only in-frame beta chains. Merged by CDR3 protein, the rows form single entries marked with the most common genes and DNA. In this sample the table shows about 480,000 distinct CDR3 sequences, 9.5% to 13% of which occur a single time. More than 10% of the sample rests with the top ten. The time point label of this sample denotes: approximately 47 days after influenza vaccine administration. The sequences come from PBMCs from blood, collected more than 35 days after vaccination. The receptor set was obtained from a man in his fifties who received an inactivated influenza vaccine. Donor details come from another sample of the same person, matched by shared clones.

This clonotype was found a few times. The genes are TRBV14 and TRBJ2-5; D is possibly TRBD2 (5 bases). Trimming pared 2 bases from V and 5 bases from J, leaving 9 bases between. Germline CDR1 is SGHDN and CDR2 is FVKESK. This CDR3 is built from 13 residues. The CDR3 sequence is CASSQWRIETQYF. Here the CDR3 DNA reads TGTGCCAGCAGCCAATGGAGGATTGAGACCCAGTACTTC.

A few counts support this clonotype. V gene TRBV4-3 combines with J gene TRBJ1-2, with no clear D. This CDR3 spans 15 amino acids. Germline V gene data show CDR1 as LGHNA and CDR2 as YSLEER. The V end lost 1 base, the J end lost 4 bases, and 13 bases lay between the germline ends. CDR3 protein: CASSQVVGDFYGYTF. The CDR3 coding sequence is TGCGCCAGCAGCCAAGTAGTTGGGGATTTCTATGGCTACACCTTC.

A single count supports this clonotype. The chain joins TRBV4-2 to TRBJ2-3; possibly TRBD2 for D (5 bases). Germline-derived CDR1 and CDR2 are LGHNA and YNFKEQ. V was pared by 0 bases and J by 1 base, with 11 bases between. This CDR3 comprises 16 residues. The CDR3 region has the DNA TGTGCCAGCAGCCAAGATTGGCTAGCTGGCACAGATACGCAGTATTTT. Residues: CASSQDWLAGTDTQYF.

This clonotype was seen a handful of times. This sequence joins TRBV29-1 and TRBJ2-7; D gene unclear. The V end lost 5 bases, the J end lost 1 base, and 6 bases lay between the germline ends. Per germline, CDR1 SQVTM and CDR2 ANQGSEA. There are 11 residues in the CDR3. CDR3 loop: CSVLISYEQYF. The CDR3 DNA sequence: TGCAGCGTTCTCATATCCTACGAGCAGTACTTC.

The sample holds a few counts of this clonotype. This rearrangement joins TRBV6-6 to TRBJ2-7, with D uncertain. The germline CDR1 and CDR2 sequences are MNHNY and SVGAGI (reference sequence). Deletions cut 9 bases from V and 1 base from J, with 13 bases between. This CDR3 spans 13 amino acids. The CDR3 nucleotides read TGTGCCAGTTCGCGGCAGGTATCCTACGAGCAGTACTTC. It codes for CASSRQVSYEQYF.

This clonotype was picked up a small number of times. This sequence joins TRBV29-1 and TRBJ2-1, with 9 bases fitting TRBD1. The CDR3 runs to 13 residues. V shed 4 bases and J 6 bases; nucleotides not matched to a gene: 4. Germline V gene lookup returns CDR1 SQVTM and CDR2 ANQGSEA. The DNA for the CDR3 is TGCAGCGTTGTGAGGACAGGGGTCAATGAGCAGTTCTTC. This codes for CSVVRTGVNEQFF.

This clonotype was observed a few times. This rearrangement joins TRBV9 to TRBJ2-7, with D perhaps TRBD1 (5 bases). The CDR3 is 15 amino acids. CDR1 and CDR2 from the germline V gene are SGDLS and YYNGEE. Trimming cost V 4 bases and J 0 bases, with 14 bases left between them. The CDR3 DNA follows: TGTGCCAGCAGCCCCTGGGGCGGAAACTCCTACGAGCAGTACTTC. It translates to CASSPWGGNSYEQYF. The variable domain in full, with the rest retrieved from reference TRBV9 and TRBJ2-7, is DSGVTQTPKHLITATGQRVTLRCSPRSGDLSVYWYQQSLDQGLQFLIQYYNGEERAKGNILERFSAQQFPDLHSELNLSSLELGDSALYFCASSPWGGNSYEQYFGPGTRLTVT.